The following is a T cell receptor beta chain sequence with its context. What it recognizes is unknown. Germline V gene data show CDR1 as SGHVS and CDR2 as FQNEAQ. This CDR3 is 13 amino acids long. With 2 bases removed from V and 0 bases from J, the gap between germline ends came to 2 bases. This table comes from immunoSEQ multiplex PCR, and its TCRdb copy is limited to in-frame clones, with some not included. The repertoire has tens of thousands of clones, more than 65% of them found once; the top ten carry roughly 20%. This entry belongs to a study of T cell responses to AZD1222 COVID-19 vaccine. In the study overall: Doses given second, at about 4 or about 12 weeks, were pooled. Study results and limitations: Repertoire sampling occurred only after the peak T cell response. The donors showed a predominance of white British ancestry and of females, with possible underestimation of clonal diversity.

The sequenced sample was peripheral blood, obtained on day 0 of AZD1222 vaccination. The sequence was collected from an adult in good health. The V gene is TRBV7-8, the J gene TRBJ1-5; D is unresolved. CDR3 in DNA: TGTGCCAGCAGCTTAAGTAGCAATCAGCCCCAGCATTTT. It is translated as CASSLSSNQPQHF.